This is a list of T cell receptor beta chains from one sample in a study of T-cell reconstitution after alpha-beta-depleted transplantation in children. Via MiXCR, TCRdb re-called the PCR reads, giving one row per CDR3 protein. The sample records approximately 650,000 distinct CDR3 sequences, about 12% being singletons. Sequencing was performed on PBMCs, taken before TCRalphabeta/CD19-depleted stem cell transplant. The receptor set was obtained from a girl aged 2 to 10 with congenital amegakaryocytic thrombocytopenia, due to receive a stem cell transplant. The CDR3 runs from the conserved cysteine through the conserved F or W. A D gene is named only where the DNA matches it firmly. Clone size is shown for a subset of rows, as once, few, many or a class of expanded clone.

j_call: TRBJ2-7; clone_size: few; v_call: TRBV3-1; d_call: TRBD2; cdr3_nt: TGTGCCAGCAGCCAACCCGGACTAGCGGGTTTGACCTACGAGCAGTACTTC; cdr3_aa: CASSQPGLAGLTYEQYF
j_call: TRBJ2-7; clone_size: -; v_call: TRBV12-3/TRBV12-4; d_call: TRBD1; cdr3_nt: TGTGCCAGCAGTCCACTTACAGGGGCCCACTTTCACTACTTC; cdr3_aa: CASSPLTGAHFHYF
j_call: TRBJ2-1; clone_size: few; v_call: TRBV30; d_call: -; cdr3_nt: TGTGCCTGGAGTGCCCGGGGAGTTTACAATGAGCAGTTCTTC; cdr3_aa: CAWSARGVYNEQFF
j_call: TRBJ1-2; clone_size: many; v_call: TRBV6-1; d_call: -; cdr3_nt: TGTGCCGGACGTCGACAGTCTAACTATGGCTACACCTTC; cdr3_aa: CAGRRQSNYGYTF
j_call: TRBJ2-7; clone_size: -; v_call: TRBV5-1; d_call: TRBD1; cdr3_nt: TGCGCCAGCAGCTACCCTCAGGGGGCCTACGAGCAGTACTTC; cdr3_aa: CASSYPQGAYEQYF
j_call: TRBJ2-1; clone_size: many; v_call: TRBV7-9; d_call: -; cdr3_nt: TGTGCCAGCAGCTTTTCCGCTGACAATGAGCAGTTCTTC; cdr3_aa: CASSFSADNEQFF
j_call: TRBJ1-1; clone_size: many; v_call: TRBV3-1; d_call: TRBD1; cdr3_nt: TGTGCCAGCAGCAAGCCGGGACAGGGGAACACTGAAGCTTTCTTT; cdr3_aa: CASSKPGQGNTEAFF
j_call: TRBJ1-6; clone_size: -; v_call: TRBV10-3; d_call: -; cdr3_nt: TGTGCCATCAGTGAAAGAAGGGAGTATAATTCACCCCTCCACTTT; cdr3_aa: CAISERREYNSPLHF
j_call: TRBJ2-7; clone_size: -; v_call: TRBV12-3/TRBV12-4; d_call: -; cdr3_nt: TGTGCCAGCAGTTTAGCCGGAGGCCTTACCTCCTACGAGCAGTACTTC; cdr3_aa: CASSLAGGLTSYEQYF
j_call: TRBJ2-1; clone_size: many; v_call: TRBV29-1; d_call: TRBD2; cdr3_nt: TGCAGCGCCGGGACTAGCGGGAGGGGGAATGCGTACAATGAGCAGTTCTTC; cdr3_aa: CSAGTSGRGNAYNEQFF